The 7 T cell receptor beta chains given below trace back to one sample, sequenced in a study of shared clonotypes between healthy human individuals. Only in-frame clones appear in the TCRdb table, and some are missing; sequencing was by immunoSEQ multiplex PCR. The data contain over 1.5 million clones, 95% to 99% of them singletons. Sequences were obtained from naive CD4+ T cells sorted from blood. Subset described: CD45RA+ positively selected. The receptor source for this set is a man in his thirties or forties in good health.

This chain connects TRBV27 to TRBJ2-2; tentative D call: TRBD1 (6 bases). The germline V gene has CDR1 MNHEY and CDR2 SMNVEV (reference sequence). This CDR3 contains 15 residues. V lost 5 bases and J lost 4, with 14 bases in between. This CDR3 reads CASSLTGYLTGELFF. Written as DNA, the CDR3 is TGTGCCAGCAGTCTCACAGGGTACCTCACCGGGGAGCTGTTTTTT.

The chain is built from TRBV27 and TRBJ2-3, with D possibly matching TRBD2 (5 bases). V was clipped by 8 bases and J by 3 bases, with 9 bases between them. This CDR3 region has 12 residues. Germline V CDR1 and CDR2: MNHEY, SMNVEV (reference sequence). The CDR3 DNA reads TGTGCCAGCGGGAGAGGGACAGATACGCAGTATTTT. This codes for CASGRGTDTQYF.

The rearrangement uses TRBV29-1 and TRBJ2-5; 10 positions match TRBD2. With V trimmed by 5 bases and J by 1 base, 4 bases remained unmatched. CDR3 length equals 14 residues. Germline CDR1 SQVTM, CDR2 ANQGSEA. Here the CDR3 DNA reads TGCAGCGTTACCGGACTAGCGGTCCAAGAGACCCAGTACTTC. Encoded protein: CSVTGLAVQETQYF.

The chain has TRBV10-1 and TRBJ2-2, with D unclear. CDR1 and CDR2 from the germline V gene are WNHNN and SYGVQD (reference sequence). V was shortened by 3 bases and J by 6 bases, with 2 bases between the two germline ends. This CDR3 has 11 amino acids. The CDR3 DNA reads as TGCGCCAGCAGTGACCCCGGGGAGCTGTTTTTT. It encodes CASSDPGELFF.

The V and J genes are TRBV5-1 and TRBJ2-7; TRBD2 matches at 15 bases. Losses at the gene ends were 4 bases for V and 4 bases for J; bases not matched to a gene: 6. The CDR3 totals 16 residues. CDR1 is SGHRS, CDR2 YFSETQ, per germline. CDR3 DNA sequence: TGCGCCAGCAGCCCAGGGACTAGCGGGAGGCTGTACGAGCAGTACTTC. Translation gives CASSPGTSGRLYEQYF.

This chain uses TRBV9 with TRBJ2-3, with 10 bases aligning to TRBD2. J lost 4 bases, V lost 0 bases, and 8 bases had no gene match. The CDR3 covers 17 residues. Looked up from germline, CDR1 is SGDLS and CDR2 is YYNGEE. The CDR3 here is CASSVGVSGRGADTQYF. For the CDR3, the DNA is TGTGCCAGCAGCGTAGGAGTGAGCGGGAGGGGGGCAGATACGCAGTATTTT.

Points on this clone: Other DNA sequences in the sample encode the same CDR3. The V and J genes are TRBV20-1 and TRBJ2-5; D is uncertain. This CDR3 comprises 11 residues. From germline, CDR1 is DFQATT and CDR2 SNEGSKA (reference sequence). V gave up 1 base and J gave up 7 bases, with 7 bases separating them. CDR3 coding DNA: TGCAGTGCTAGAGCTCGAGGGACCCAGTACTTC. Amino acids: CSARARGTQYF.